This TCR beta chain was observed in a study of blood T cell repertoires in COVID-19. TCRdb keeps only in-frame clones here, not all; method: immunoSEQ multiplex PCR. The sample lists 250,000 to 350,000 clones, 85% to 90% seen once, with about 9.4% in the top ten. There are 15 residues in the CDR3. Germline-derived CDR1 and CDR2 are WNHNN and SYGVQD (reference sequence). Trimming stripped 0 bases from V and 4 bases from J, with 9 bases between. This sequence originates from a young woman who had recovered from COVID-19. The sequenced sample consisted of PBMCs or T cells enriched from blood (not recorded which). The V and J genes are TRBV10-1 and TRBJ2-2; D not resolved. CDR3 nucleotides: TGCGCCAGCAGTGAGTCCGGCAGGTCCACCGGGGAGCTGTTTTTT. It is translated as CASSESGRSTGELFF.